This TCR beta chain was identified during a study of CD8 T cells in Susac syndrome. RNA amounts of about 0.5 to 1 ug underwent reverse transcription with random hexamers. The amplification used immunoSEQ multiplex PCR on TCR beta CDR3; it spanned 54 Vbeta and 13 Jbeta. From the immunoSEQ multiplex PCR reads, TCRdb called clonotypes with MiXCR, one entry per CDR3 protein. The sample carries roughly 200,000 distinct CDR3 sequences, roughly 94% recorded once. CDR1 MDHEN and CDR2 SYDVKM come from the germline V gene. CDR3 length: 15 residues. J gave up 3 bases and V 2 bases, and 3 bases lay outside the gene matches.

The sequenced sample consisted of CD4+ T cells from PBMCs. This clonotype originated in a human donor with Susac syndrome. The chain employs TRBV28 and TRBJ2-1, with 8 bases identical to TRBD2. DNA for the CDR3: TGTGCCAGCAGTTTACCGCGGGAGGACTACAATGAGCAGTTCTTC. This gives the protein CASSLPREDYNEQFF.